One sample yielded the 12 T cell receptor beta chains listed below, sequenced in a study of CD8+ T cells in alopecia areata. Described treatment: oral pan-JAK inhibitor, 5-10 mg twice daily. Following extraction, RNA underwent reverse transcription to cDNA, which served as the sequencing template. TCRdb keeps only in-frame clones here, not all; method: immunoSEQ multiplex PCR. Of under 200,000 clones listed, 50% to 65% are singletons. This sample comprised CD4+ T cells sorted from blood, obtained at week 24, from a patient treated with tofacitinib. The source is a human donor with alopecia areata.

This sequence joins TRBV7-2 and TRBJ1-1, with D unclear. CDR1 and CDR2 from the germline V gene are SGHTA and FQGNSA. The CDR3 is made up of 14 amino acids. V lost 4 bases and J lost 1, with 10 bases in between. The CDR3 nucleotides read TGTGCCAGCAGCTCAGGACGGAAGAACACTGAAGCTTTCTTT. Protein product: CASSSGRKNTEAFF.

The chain links TRBV20-1 to TRBJ2-7, with a tentative D call TRBD1 (6 bases). Per the germline V gene, CDR1 is DFQATT and CDR2 is SNEGSKA (reference sequence). This CDR3 region has 11 residues. The ends were cut back, 6 bases at V and 4 bases at J, with 10 bases in the middle. CDR3 residues: CSAIQGYEQYF. Written as DNA, the CDR3 is TGCAGTGCAATACAGGGTTACGAGCAGTACTTC.

V and J are TRBV5-1 and TRBJ1-1, with D perhaps TRBD1 (5 bases). V was cut by 4 bases and J by 1 base, with 11 bases left in between. CDR1 is SGHRS, CDR2 YFSETQ, per germline. The CDR3 totals 14 residues. DNA of the CDR3: TGCGCCAGCAGCCGTTCTGGGGGGAACACTGAAGCTTTCTTT. Translating it yields CASSRSGGNTEAFF.

The chain employs TRBV5-1 and TRBJ2-2, with 11 nucleotides matching TRBD1. Germline values: CDR1 SGHRS, CDR2 YFSETQ. With 2 bases clipped from V and 6 bases from J, the junction kept 6 bases outside the gene matches. This CDR3 is 16 amino acids long. As DNA, the CDR3 is TGCGCCAGCAGCTTCCGGACAGGGGGCAGCGCCGGGGAGCTGTTTTTT. Translating it yields CASSFRTGGSAGELFF.

The rearrangement links TRBV30 to TRBJ2-7; D gene unclear. Germline V gene sequence: CDR1 GTSNPN, CDR2 SVGIG (reference sequence). CDR3 length: 13 residues. Trimming cost V 0 bases and J 2 bases, with 8 bases left between them. Written as DNA, the CDR3 is TGTGCCTGGAGTGTACAACCCACCTACGAGCAGTACTTC. The encoded protein is CAWSVQPTYEQYF. Drawing the rest from reference TRBV30 and TRBJ2-7, the complete variable domain is SQTIHQWPATLVQPVGSPLSLECTVEGTSNPNLYWYRQAAGRGLQLLFYSVGIGQISSEVPQNLSASRPQDRQFILSSKKLLLSDSGFYLCAWSVQPTYEQYFGPGTRLTVT.

This chain joins TRBV29-1 and TRBJ1-2, with TRBD1 as a possible D gene (5 bases). The V gene lost 5 bases and the J gene lost 7 bases, with 11 bases spanning the gap. The CDR3 totals 11 residues. From germline, CDR1 is SQVTM and CDR2 ANQGSEA. The CDR3 DNA is TGCAGCGTTAACCCGGGACCTGGCTACACCTTC. Its translation: CSVNPGPGYTF.

The chain employs TRBV6-6 and TRBJ2-3, with D possibly TRBD1 on 6 matching bases. The CDR3 has 13 amino acids. Trimming shortened V by 2 bases and J by 4 bases, and 7 bases separated the two germline ends. CDR1 is MNHNY, CDR2 SVGAGI, per germline (reference sequence). CDR3: CASSYTGSDTQYF. CDR3 nucleotide sequence: TGTGCCAGCAGTTACACAGGGTCAGATACGCAGTATTTT.

The chain couples TRBV30 to TRBJ1-4; TRBD1 agrees at 9 bases. The CDR3 length is 14 residues. Per the germline V gene, CDR1 is GTSNPN and CDR2 is SVGIG (reference sequence). The J segment lost 5 bases and the V segment lost 7 bases, leaving 8 bases of the junction unmatched. The CDR3 bases are TGTGCCTACCAAACCGGGACAGGGAATGAAAAACTGTTTTTT. Its protein is CAYQTGTGNEKLFF.

The chain recombines TRBV7-9 with TRBJ1-5; D is uncertain. Trimming removed 2 bases from V and 1 base from J, with 3 bases in between. Germline values: CDR1 SEHNR, CDR2 FQNEAQ (reference sequence). CDR3 size: 13 residues. This CDR3 is CASSLRSNQPQHF. The CDR3 DNA sequence: TGTGCCAGCAGCTTAAGGAGCAATCAGCCCCAGCATTTT. Combining the CDR3 with reference TRBV7-9 and TRBJ1-5 gives the whole variable domain DTGVSQNPRHKITKRGQNVTFRCDPISEHNRLYWYRQTLGQGPEFLTYFQNEAQLEKSRLLSDRFSAERPKGSFSTLEIQRTEQGDSAMYLCASSLRSNQPQHFGDGTRLSIL.

This clone was seen a handful of times. The CDR3 DNA is TGCAGCGTTGACGTGGCACCCCAAGAGACCCAGTACTTC. Amino acids: CSVDVAPQETQYF. The chain employs TRBV29-1 and TRBJ2-5; D gene ambiguous. The germline V gene encodes CDR1 SQVTM and CDR2 ANQGSEA. The CDR3 has 13 amino acids. Deletions cut 3 bases from V and 1 base from J, with 9 bases between. The full variable domain, rest sourced from reference TRBV29-1 and TRBJ2-5, is SAVISQKPSRDICQRGTSLTIQCQVDSQVTMMFWYRQQPGQSLTLIATANQGSEATYESGFVIDKFPISRPNLTFSTLTVSNMSPEDSSIYLCSVDVAPQETQYFGPGTRLLVL.

In its sample, this clone was seen once. This sequence joins TRBV30 and TRBJ2-7; the D gene could be TRBD1 or TRBD2 (6 bases each). Germline lookup yields CDR1 GTSNPN and CDR2 SVGIG (reference sequence). This CDR3 comprises 14 residues. Trimming removed 1 base at V and 0 bases at J, with 10 bases between. The CDR3: CAWSEGGTSYEQYF. The CDR3 DNA sequence: TGTGCCTGGAGTGAGGGGGGAACCTCCTACGAGCAGTACTTC.

The J gene is TRBJ2-7, the V gene TRBV29-1; no clear D. The CDR3 contains 13 residues. The germline V gene encodes CDR1 SQVTM and CDR2 ANQGSEA. Trimming removed 4 bases at V and 3 bases at J, with 13 bases between. Written as DNA, the CDR3 is TGCAGCGTTGTAGGCCGACTGAGCTACGAGCAGTACTTC. It encodes CSVVGRLSYEQYF.